This T cell receptor (beta chain) was observed in a study of beta chain features in type 1 diabetes. Study-level results: Type 1 diabetes patients had moderately but significantly shorter TCRB CDR3s in all four CD4+ subsets. In comparison with healthy donors, patients had naive, central memory and Treg TCRB repertoires that appeared more similar.

Note on this clone: The antigen is unknown.

Isolated RNA was reverse transcribed in full, so expressed TCRB transcripts were sequenced. Assay: immunoSEQ multiplex PCR; the TCRdb copy retains only in-frame clones and omits some. The profile shows a few hundred thousand clones, 25% to 35% of them singletons. The germline gives CDR1 MNHEY, CDR2 SVGAGI. This CDR3 is built from 12 residues. With 8 bases removed from V and 8 bases from J, the gap between germline ends came to 15 bases. The clonotype was recovered from a man aged 25 to 45 in good health. This rearrangement joins TRBV6-5 to TRBJ1-2; no firm D call. Sequencing was carried out using central memory CD4+ T cells from blood. Written as DNA, the CDR3 is TGTGCCAGCCGCACAGTCCTTTCGGGCTACACCTTC. Translation: CASRTVLSGYTF.